A selection of T cell receptor beta chains follows, all from one sample in a study of CD8 T cells in Susac syndrome. TCRdb reprocessed the immunoSEQ multiplex PCR reads with MiXCR, giving one entry per CDR3 protein. The sample holds roughly 250,000 distinct CDR3 sequences, 95% to 97% seen once. The sequencing input was CD4+ T cells from PBMCs. These receptors all stem from a human donor with Susac syndrome. Each CDR3 is given with its conserved first and last residue. D genes are given only for firm matches. Size values are once, few and many counts, or a class for expanded clones, and some rows have none.

clone_size,d_call,j_call,v_call,cdr3_nt,cdr3_aa
.,.,TRBJ1-3,TRBV25-1,TGTGCCAGCAGTCCCCGACAGACCACCATATATTTT,CASSPRQTTIYF
.,.,TRBJ2-1,TRBV30,TGTGCCTGGAGTGTAGACCCAAGCTCCTACAATGAGCAGTTCTTC,CAWSVDPSSYNEQFF
once,.,TRBJ2-5,TRBV20-1,TGCAGTGCCTACCGGGACTCACAAGAGACCCAGTACTTC,CSAYRDSQETQYF
.,.,TRBJ1-2,TRBV3-1,TGTGCCAGCAGCCAAGGCTTAAGGGGATTCTACACCTTC,CASSQGLRGFYTF
.,.,TRBJ2-1,TRBV15,TGTGCCACCAGCAGAGCGGACGGTTACAATGAGCAGTTCTTC,CATSRADGYNEQFF
.,.,TRBJ2-3,TRBV6-5,TGTGCCAGCAGCGCTCGAACGGCGCAGTATTTT,CASSARTAQYF
.,.,TRBJ1-1,TRBV28,TGTGCCAGCAGTTTAACTCAGGAATTGGCTGAAGCTTTCTTT,CASSLTQELAEAFF
.,.,TRBJ2-7,TRBV29-1,TGCAGCGGAGGACGCGATCTTGGCGAGCAGTACTTC,CSGGRDLGEQYF
.,TRBD1,TRBJ1-2,TRBV4-2,TGTGCCAGCAGCCCCGACAGGGGGCATAACTATGGCTACACCTTC,CASSPDRGHNYGYTF
.,.,TRBJ1-1,TRBV11-2,TGTGCCAGCAGCTTTTTCAGGGACACTGAAGCTTTCTTT,CASSFFRDTEAFF
once,.,TRBJ1-5,TRBV7-3,TGTGCCAGCAGCTGGACGAGCGGGCAGCCCCAGCATTTT,CASSWTSGQPQHF
.,TRBD1,TRBJ1-2,TRBV7-2,TGTGCCAGCAGCCTATCGGGACAGGGGGACTATGGCTACACCTTC,CASSLSGQGDYGYTF
.,.,TRBJ1-1,TRBV3-1,TGTGCCAGCAGCCAAGGGCCCCAGCTTGAAGCTTTCTTT,CASSQGPQLEAFF
.,.,TRBJ1-4,TRBV5-1,TGCGCCAGCAGCATACTTGGGCAAGCAACTAATGAAAAACTGTTTTTT,CASSILGQATNEKLFF
once,.,TRBJ2-1,TRBV28,TGTGCCAGCAGTTTTGACCCCGCGAGGGATGAGCAGTTCTTC,CASSFDPARDEQFF
.,TRBD1,TRBJ1-2,TRBV30,TGTGCCTGCACCTCCCGGGACAGCGAAGGCTACACCTTC,CACTSRDSEGYTF
.,.,TRBJ2-7,TRBV6-5,TGTGCCAGCAGCGGCGGGACCGTGGGGGAGCAGTACTTC,CASSGGTVGEQYF
.,.,TRBJ2-1,TRBV2,TGTGCCAGCGGACAGCGACGGCATGAGCAGTTCTTC,CASGQRRHEQFF
.,.,TRBJ2-5,TRBV27,TGTGCCAGCAGTTCTCCCGGGACCCTGACCTACTTC,CASSSPGTLTYF
.,TRBD1,TRBJ1-2,TRBV29-1,TGCAGCGGGGGACAGCAAAACCCTAACTATGGCTACACCTTC,CSGGQQNPNYGYTF
once,.,TRBJ1-1,TRBV19,TGTGCCAGTAGTGTAATGGTGAACACTGAAGCTTTCTTT,CASSVMVNTEAFF
.,.,TRBJ2-3,TRBV7-3,TGTGCCAGCAGCTATCGAGACTACACAGATACGCAGTATTTT,CASSYRDYTDTQYF
.,.,TRBJ2-1,TRBV5-1,TGCGCCAGCAGCACTATCAAGGAGCAGTTCTTC,CASSTIKEQFF
once,.,TRBJ2-7,TRBV13,TGTGCCAGCAGCTTACAGATAGACTACGAGCAGTACTTC,CASSLQIDYEQYF
once,.,TRBJ2-7,TRBV9,TGTGCCAGCAGCCTGCGGGATTACTCCTACGAGCAGTACTTC,CASSLRDYSYEQYF
.,TRBD1,TRBJ1-2,TRBV25-1,TGTGCCAGCAGTGAATACGACAGGGACTATGGCTACACCTTC,CASSEYDRDYGYTF
.,.,TRBJ2-1,TRBV20-1,TGCAGCGGGAGCCGTAATGAGCAGTTCTTC,CSGSRNEQFF
.,.,TRBJ1-2,TRBV6-6,TGTGCCACCCTAACTACCGGAAGAAGGGGCTACACCTTC,CATLTTGRRGYTF
.,.,TRBJ2-1,TRBV5-1,TGCGCCAGCAGCTTGATGTCACAGGCCCCTATCTTC,CASSLMSQAPIF
.,.,TRBJ1-2,TRBV30,TGTGCCTGGAGCCAGACAGCTCTCTATGGCTACACCTTC,CAWSQTALYGYTF
.,.,TRBJ2-1,TRBV6-5,TGTGCCAGCAGCCCTAGCCGATATGAGCAGTTCTTC,CASSPSRYEQFF
.,TRBD1,TRBJ1-5,TRBV20-1,TGCAGTGCTAGAGACGGACAGGGTAGGGCAGGCAATCAGCCCCAGCATTTT,CSARDGQGRAGNQPQHF
.,.,TRBJ2-1,TRBV9,TGTGCCAGCAGCGTTGGGACACGGGGGCTTGGTGAGCAGTTCTTC,CASSVGTRGLGEQFF
.,.,TRBJ1-1,TRBV5-4,TGTGCCAGCAGCCGGGACACTGAAGCTTTCTTT,CASSRDTEAFF
.,.,TRBJ1-5,TRBV12-3/TRBV12-4,TGTGCCAGCAGTCGTGACGGGGGGTATGGGCCCCAGCATTTT,CASSRDGGYGPQHF
.,.,TRBJ1-5,TRBV6-5,TGTGCCAGCAGTCTGGAGCGCAATCAGCCCCAGCATTTT,CASSLERNQPQHF
.,TRBD1,TRBJ1-1,TRBV18,TGTGCCAGCTCACCAGACAGGGTTGAAGCTTTCTTT,CASSPDRVEAFF
once,.,TRBJ2-6,TRBV14,TGTGCCAGCAGCCAGCTTACCTCTGGGGCCAACGTCCTGACTTTC,CASSQLTSGANVLTF
.,TRBD2,TRBJ2-5,TRBV20-1,TGCAGTGCTAGACCGGGAGGTGTGGAGACCCAGTACTTC,CSARPGGVETQYF
.,.,TRBJ1-1,TRBV20-1,TGCAGTGCTAGCTGGGGGCGCGGGGTGAACACTGAAGCTTTCTTT,CSASWGRGVNTEAFF
.,.,TRBJ1-2,TRBV6-4,TGTGCCAGCAGTGACGAGGGGTCCAGTGGGGGCCCGCGCTATGGCTACACCTTC,CASSDEGSSGGPRYGYTF
once,.,TRBJ1-2,TRBV23-1,TGCGCCAGCAGGCGGGGAGGGGACGGCTATGGCTACACCTTC,CASRRGGDGYGYTF
.,.,TRBJ2-7,TRBV5-1,TGCGCCAGCCTAGACGAAAGAACCTACGAGCAGTACTTC,CASLDERTYEQYF
.,.,TRBJ2-5,TRBV20-1,TGCAGTGCTAGGGGCCGGAGGGGTCCGTACCAAGAGACCCAGTACTTC,CSARGRRGPYQETQYF
.,TRBD2,TRBJ2-3,TRBV29-1,TGCAGCGCCCGAGGACCTAGCGGGAGGGATCCAGATACGCAGTATTTT,CSARGPSGRDPDTQYF
.,TRBD1,TRBJ2-7,TRBV10-3,TGTGCCATCAGGATCGGACAGGGACGAGACGAGCAGTACTTC,CAIRIGQGRDEQYF
.,.,TRBJ2-7,TRBV12-3/TRBV12-4,TGTGCCAGCAGTTTCGGGACGAGAGAGCAGTACTTC,CASSFGTREQYF
.,.,TRBJ1-5,TRBV20-1,TGCAGTGCTAGAGATCGACAAAATCAGCCCCAGCATTTT,CSARDRQNQPQHF
.,.,TRBJ1-1,TRBV7-8,TGTGCCAGCAGCTTAGTTTGGGACACCCTAGATGAAGCTTTCTTT,CASSLVWDTLDEAFF
.,TRBD2,TRBJ2-2,TRBV20-1,TGCAGTGCTCATAGCGGGCAAAAGAACACCGGGGAGCTGTTTTTT,CSAHSGQKNTGELFF
.,.,TRBJ2-4,TRBV7-9,TGTGCCAGCAGCTTAGCGGAAAGGGGCATTCAGTACTTC,CASSLAERGIQYF
.,.,TRBJ2-5,TRBV12-3/TRBV12-4,TGTGCCAGCAGTAGACACGGGACACCCCAAGAGACCCAGTACTTC,CASSRHGTPQETQYF
.,.,TRBJ2-7,TRBV30,TGTGCCTGGAACCGACAGCCCTACGAGCAGTACTTC,CAWNRQPYEQYF
.,.,TRBJ1-2,TRBV29-1,TGCAGCGTTGAATCCACTTGGGGAGGCAACTATGGCTACACCTTC,CSVESTWGGNYGYTF